The clone carrying this T cell receptor beta chain was observed a few times. Time point indicated: newly diagnosed GD, antithyroid drugs for less than 3 months. Preparation of the TCR library used RNA extracted from PBMCs. In germline, CDR1 is MNHEY, CDR2 SVGAGI. CDR3 size: 14 residues. The V end was cut by 3 bases, the J end by 4 bases, with 12 bases between. These data originate in a study of regulatory T cells in long-lasting Graves disease. Combining iRepertoire HTBI primers with Arm-PCR of CDR3 regions, the authors built TCR beta libraries. TCRdb reprocessed the multiplex PCR reads with MiXCR, giving one entry per CDR3 protein. This sample yields 360,000 or so distinct CDR3 sequences, of which 15% to 20% are seen a single time; approximately 30% belongs to the top ten. This sample also appeared in a second study, on T cells in Graves' hyperthyroidism and ophthalmopathy. That report adds: Diagnoses were established using clinical symptoms, serum thyroxine and TRAb, thyroid ultrasound and orbital computed tomography.

The origin of this receptor is a middle-aged man with Graves disease. The source was peripheral blood mononuclear cells (PBMCs), collected at new diagnosis, from a patient treated with antithyroid drugs. The chain employs TRBV6-5 and TRBJ2-5; D tentatively reads TRBD1 or TRBD2 (5 bases each). The CDR3, as DNA: TGTGCCAGCAGTTATATGGGGGTGGGAGAGACCCAGTACTTC. It specifies CASSYMGVGETQYF.